Listed below are T cell receptor beta chains from one sample, sequenced in a study of cytomegalovirus exposure and HLA in healthy donors. Sequenced by immunoSEQ multiplex PCR; TCRdb stores in-frame clones only, minus some. The data contain about 120,000 clones, over 70% of them singletons. The sequenced sample consisted of PBMCs. These receptors were collected from a woman between 35 and 50 years old in good health and CMV-seropositive. Both conserved end residues are part of each CDR3.

>TRBV6-4|TRBJ2-3
CASSTSGSTDTQYF
>TRBV27|TRBJ2-7
CASRLGGEQYF
>TRBV6-5|TRBJ1-1
CASTRGNTEAFF
>TRBV9|TRBJ2-1
CASSVSPITGGQRTNEQFF
>TRBV6-5|TRBJ1-6
CASSYQGFNSPLHF
>TRBV2|TRBJ2-1
CASSEAQYNEQFF
>TRBV19|TRBJ1-2
CATSPTGNGNYGYTF
>TRBV19|TRBJ1-6
CASSPGLNSPLHF
>TRBV19|TRBJ2-1
CASSPIAGLRNEQFF
>TRBV6-1|TRBJ2-7
CASSVAGTYEQYF
>TRBV4-3|TRBJ2-1
CASSFGTSGYNEQFF
>TRBV9|TRBJ2-7
CASSVGASTYEQYF
>TRBV28|TRBJ1-1
CAVNKNTEAFF
>TRBV28|TRBJ2-2
CASSPNTPTGAGELFF
>TRBV19|TRBJ2-7
CASSIGEGYEQYF
>TRBV7-9|TRBJ1-1
CASSSQPGQGVLNTEAFF
>TRBV6-5|TRBJ1-4
CASSYSPGTASEKLFF
>TRBV7-3|TRBJ2-6
CASKGQGGVLTF
>TRBV29-1|TRBJ2-1
CSVVATLNVGEQFF
>TRBV5-1|TRBJ2-7
CASSFQGGNYEQYF
>TRBV9|TRBJ2-3
CASSPRQGRVTDTQYF
>TRBV7-8|TRBJ2-7
CASSPTGTGNEQYF
>TRBV10-3|TRBJ1-4
CAISVAGGREKLFF
>TRBV5-1|TRBJ2-7
CASRPLGGEQYF
>TRBV28|TRBJ2-7
CASSLIYRSSYEQYF
>TRBV7-3|TRBJ2-1
CASSQVAGGSIEQFF
>TRBV27|TRBJ1-5
CASSRQGLGNQPQHF
>TRBV4-3|TRBJ1-1
CASSQGGQFNTEAFF
>TRBV9|TRBJ1-3
CASSAQRGSGNTIYF
>TRBV19|TRBJ1-5
CASSQGGGAARPQHF
>TRBV29-1|TRBJ1-3
CSVDGQGGGNTIYF
>TRBV4-3|TRBJ2-1
CASSPREGAVNEQFF
>TRBV6-6|TRBJ2-7
CASEGSRSYEQYF
>TRBV7-3|TRBJ2-5
CASSRGSTETQYF
>TRBV5-1|TRBJ1-6
CASSLVAAGNSPLHF
>TRBV20-1|TRBJ2-7
CSANRGGEQYF
>TRBV5-4|TRBJ1-1
CASSLGTRTEAFF
>TRBV2|TRBJ1-3
CASSEARSLSGNTIYF
>TRBV4-1|TRBJ1-1
CASSQLQGFTEAFF
>TRBV19|TRBJ1-2
CASSTQQGIVPYGYTF
>TRBV6-4|TRBJ2-1
CASSQDLTIYNEQFF
>TRBV28|TRBJ2-1
CASSSLGGLSTSSYNEQFF
>TRBV29-1|TRBJ2-1
CSVDAGTRAYNEQFF